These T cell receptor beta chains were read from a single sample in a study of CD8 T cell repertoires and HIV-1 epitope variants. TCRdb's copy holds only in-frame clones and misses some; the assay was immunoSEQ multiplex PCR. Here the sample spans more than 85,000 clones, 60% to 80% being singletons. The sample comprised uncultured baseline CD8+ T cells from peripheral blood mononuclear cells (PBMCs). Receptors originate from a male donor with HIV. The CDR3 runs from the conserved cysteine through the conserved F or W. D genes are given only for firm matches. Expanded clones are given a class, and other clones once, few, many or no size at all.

TGTGCCAGCAGTGAAGTGGGACAGAAAGAGACCCAGTACTTC CASSEVGQKETQYF TRBJ2-5 TRBV25-1 TRBD1 NA
TGTGCCAGCAGTTCGGGAAGTGGAAGGACCAATCAGCCCCAGCATTTT CASSSGSGRTNQPQHF TRBJ1-5 TRBV6-5 NA NA
TGCGCCAGCAGCCAAGAGGGCGGCAGACCTGATACGCAGTATTTT CASSQEGGRPDTQYF TRBJ2-3 TRBV4-1 NA once
TGTGCCAGCAGCGTAATGTTAGCGGGGGGGCCGGGCACAGATACGCAGTATTTT CASSVMLAGGPGTDTQYF TRBJ2-3 TRBV9 TRBD2 NA
TGTGCCAGCAGCCGGGGACAGGGCGCGGGCACAGATACGCAGTATTTT CASSRGQGAGTDTQYF TRBJ2-3 TRBV7-9 TRBD1 NA
TGTGCCAGCAGTGTACTAGCGGGAGTGGCGGGCACCGGGGAGCTGTTTTTT CASSVLAGVAGTGELFF TRBJ2-2 TRBV11-3 TRBD2 once
TGTGCCAGCAGTTTAACCACAGAAGCCGGCGAGACCCAGTACTTC CASSLTTEAGETQYF TRBJ2-5 TRBV6-1 NA many
TGTGCCAGCAGCTTAGTGTCTCGTGTGGAAGAGACCCAGTACTTC CASSLVSRVEETQYF TRBJ2-5 TRBV7-2 NA NA
TGTGCCAGCGGGAGACAGGGGGACGATAATTCACCCCTCCACTTT CASGRQGDDNSPLHF TRBJ1-6 TRBV9 TRBD1 once
TGCGCCAGCAGCCAAGATGGGTGGGGGGCGCAAGGCCTCGAGCAGTACTTC CASSQDGWGAQGLEQYF TRBJ2-7 TRBV4-1 NA NA
TGTGCCAGCAGCTTAGGTGGTACGCTTACCGATACGCAGTATTTT CASSLGGTLTDTQYF TRBJ2-3 TRBV7-2 NA NA
TGTGCCAGTAGTATTGGAGGGATCGGCAATCAGCCCCAGCATTTT CASSIGGIGNQPQHF TRBJ1-5 TRBV19 NA NA
TGTGCCAGTAGTATCAAGGGGGGCATTTGGGTGAACACTGAAGCTTTCTTT CASSIKGGIWVNTEAFF TRBJ1-1 TRBV19 NA once
TGCGCCAGCATTAGGCTAGCGGGCCTCGAAGGCTACGAGCAGTACTTC CASIRLAGLEGYEQYF TRBJ2-7 TRBV23-1 TRBD2 few
TGTGCCAGCAGCTTAGGGACAGGGGGCAGGACACCCCTCCACTTT CASSLGTGGRTPLHF TRBJ1-6 TRBV13 TRBD1 NA
TGTGCCATCATGCAAGGGACAGGACAGCCCCAGCATTTT CAIMQGTGQPQHF TRBJ1-5 TRBV10-3 TRBD1 NA
TGTGCCAGCAGCGGTCCCAGGGCGGGGGGGCCTAGAGATACGCAGTATTTT CASSGPRAGGPRDTQYF TRBJ2-3 TRBV9 TRBD2 NA
TGTGCCAGCATGGCAGGGGTCCCCTACGAGCAGTACTTC CASMAGVPYEQYF TRBJ2-7 TRBV28 NA NA
TGTGCCTGGAGTGTAGGGGCAGCCCAAGGTGGTGAAAAACTGTTTTTT CAWSVGAAQGGEKLFF TRBJ1-4 TRBV30 NA NA
TGTGCCATCAGGACAGCGAATTACACAGATACGCAGTATTTT CAIRTANYTDTQYF TRBJ2-3 TRBV10-3 NA NA
TGTGCCAGCAGCTTGGACCCCAGGAAAGACAATGAGCAGTTCTTC CASSLDPRKDNEQFF TRBJ2-1 TRBV5-4 NA NA
TGTACCTGGAGTTCGTTAGCTCCGTCACTGGGGCAGTACTTC CTWSSLAPSLGQYF TRBJ2-7 TRBV30 NA NA
TGTGCCAGCCGCGAGGGGTTCTCGGGGCTTCAAAACACCATATATTTT CASREGFSGLQNTIYF TRBJ1-3 TRBV5-5 NA once
TGTGCCAGCTGGACAGGGGACAATGAGCAGTTCTTC CASWTGDNEQFF TRBJ2-1 TRBV6-1 TRBD1 NA
TGTGCCAGCAGCGTGAGTTCTAGCGGGGGGAGAGAGACCCAGTACTTC CASSVSSSGGRETQYF TRBJ2-5 TRBV9 TRBD2 few
TGTGCCAGCAGCCACCCCCCCGGCGGATTGGCCCAGCATTTT CASSHPPGGLAQHF TRBJ1-5 TRBV16 NA NA
TGTGCCAGCAGCGGGCAGGTAAACACCATATATTTT CASSGQVNTIYF TRBJ1-3 TRBV5-6 NA few
TGTGCCAGTAGTATTACGGGGGTGTCCCGATCGTCTGCTTTCTTT CASSITGVSRSSAFF TRBJ1-1 TRBV19 NA NA
TGTGCCAGTACCCTTACACTAGCGGGAGTTGAGACCCAGTACTTC CASTLTLAGVETQYF TRBJ2-5 TRBV19 TRBD2 NA
TGTGCCAGCAGACTCATGGACAGGGAAAACATTCAGTACTTC CASRLMDRENIQYF TRBJ2-4 TRBV6-5 TRBD1 NA
TGTGCCAGCAGTTTCGCTCAGGGGCACACCATATATTTT CASSFAQGHTIYF TRBJ1-3 TRBV6-5 NA NA
TGTGCCAGCAGCCCCCGATGGGGGGATGGCTACACCTTC CASSPRWGDGYTF TRBJ1-2 TRBV9 NA few
TGTGCCAGCAGCCCAGGACAGGGGGGCGAAAAACTGTTTTTT CASSPGQGGEKLFF TRBJ1-4 TRBV7-9 TRBD1 NA
TGTGCCAGCAGTGGTTCCATCGGGAACTACGAGCAGTACTTC CASSGSIGNYEQYF TRBJ2-7 TRBV6-1 NA NA
TGTGCCAGCAGCCCCGCCAGGGTCGCGGCTAATGAAAAACTGTTTTTT CASSPARVAANEKLFF TRBJ1-4 TRBV7-9 NA NA
TGTGCCAGCAGTTTATCCGTGCCCGCCCGGGTAGGTCGGGGCAATCAGCCCCAGCATTTT CASSLSVPARVGRGNQPQHF TRBJ1-5 TRBV27 NA NA
TGTGCCAGCAGCAATCGGGACAGAAAATACAACAATGAGCAGTTCTTC CASSNRDRKYNNEQFF TRBJ2-1 TRBV7-9 TRBD1 NA
TGTGCCAGCAGTACATCCGGGACAGGGGTAGAGACCCAGTACTTC CASSTSGTGVETQYF TRBJ2-5 TRBV6-5 TRBD1 NA
TGTGCCAGCTCACTCGGACGGGTCAATCAGCCCCAGCATTTT CASSLGRVNQPQHF TRBJ1-5 TRBV18 NA NA
TGTGCCAGCAGTTACTCCGTAATTCTCCAAGAGACCCAGTACTTC CASSYSVILQETQYF TRBJ2-5 TRBV6-5 NA NA
TGTGCCAGCAGCCGGACAGGGGGGTCGGTCGAGCAGTACTTC CASSRTGGSVEQYF TRBJ2-7 TRBV28 TRBD1 once
TGCGCCAGCAGCCAGGGACAGCAAGAGACCCAGTACTTC CASSQGQQETQYF TRBJ2-5 TRBV5-1 TRBD1 NA
TGTGCCAGCAGCGTAGCAGCTGCCTCCTACGAGCAGTACTTC CASSVAAASYEQYF TRBJ2-7 TRBV9 NA NA
TGTGCCAGCAGCCTACAGGGATTTAATGAAAAACTGTTTTTT CASSLQGFNEKLFF TRBJ1-4 TRBV14 NA NA
TGCAGCCTTGTAAGGGAGCTGGGGGGCTACACCTTC CSLVRELGGYTF TRBJ1-2 TRBV29-1 NA few
TGCGCCAGCAGCTTCAGGGGTGACGAGACCCAGTACTTC CASSFRGDETQYF TRBJ2-5 TRBV5-1 NA NA
TGCGCCAGCAGCTTGGACTCAGGGGATCAGCCCCAGCATTTT CASSLDSGDQPQHF TRBJ1-5 TRBV5-1 NA NA
TGCAGCGTAGGGACTAGCGGCAATGAGCAGTTCTTC CSVGTSGNEQFF TRBJ2-1 TRBV29-1 TRBD2 NA